This TCR beta chain comes out of a study of cytomegalovirus exposure and HLA in healthy donors. Germline V gene sequence: CDR1 GTSNPN, CDR2 SVGIG (reference sequence). There are 13 residues in the CDR3. V was pared by 0 bases and J by 3 bases, with 8 bases between. Study findings and constraints: A few chains tied to CMV proved CMV antigen-specific in vitro. Reports described diagnosis of cytomegalovirus status by the classifier as highly specific and sensitive.

This clone was picked up a small number of times. Its specificity is not known. PCR involved 60 Vbeta and 13 Jbeta primers. Methods used by the authors: Later analysis identified tens of millions of unique TCR beta chains, approximately 11 million shared. The protocol was immunoSEQ multiplex PCR, while the TCRdb copy is restricted to in-frame clones and leaves out a portion. From that table come the V and J calls and clone size; the DNA was used to work out D and trimming. The data show 130,000 to 150,000 clones, with less than 85% seen just once and 4.3% held by the top ten. This TCR came from a man in his late teens or twenties in good health and CMV-seropositive. The sequenced sample consisted of PBMCs. The chain couples TRBV30 to TRBJ1-1; the D is unclear. CDR3 in DNA: TGTGCCTGGAGTGTACGGGTGTACACTGAAGCTTTCTTT. Encoded protein: CAWSVRVYTEAFF. Full variable domain (outside the CDR3, taken from reference TRBV30 and TRBJ1-1): SQTIHQWPATLVQPVGSPLSLECTVEGTSNPNLYWYRQAAGRGLQLLFYSVGIGQISSEVPQNLSASRPQDRQFILSSKKLLLSDSGFYLCAWSVRVYTEAFFGQGTRLTVV.